This TCR beta chain was observed in a study of blood T cell repertoires in COVID-19. Measured with immunoSEQ multiplex PCR; TCRdb has only the in-frame clones, and not every one. The sample gives approximately 150,000 clones, around 90% of which show up once; approximately 1.4% is in the top ten. The specimen was peripheral blood. This TCR was recovered from a woman aged 55 to 70 with acute or convalescent COVID-19.

The CDR3 sequence: CASSQEVGAGGYTF. In DNA form, the CDR3 reads TGTGCCAGCAGCCAAGAGGTGGGGGCTGGGGGCTACACCTTC. The rearrangement joins TRBV4-2 to TRBJ1-2; maybe TRBD1 (6 bases). CDR3 length equals 14 residues. Germline V gene sequence: CDR1 LGHNA, CDR2 YNFKEQ. The V and J ends lost 0 bases and 8 bases respectively, with 13 bases between them.